This T cell receptor (beta chain) was profiled in a study of cytomegalovirus exposure and HLA in healthy donors. Overall study findings and caveats: Trimming of TCR beta V- and J-genes showed a link, identified in a later analysis, to a missense DCLRE1C variant. A classifier reportedly called cytomegalovirus status with high sensitivity and specificity.

13 Jbeta primers and 60 Vbeta primers were used for the PCR. TCRdb's table, derived via immunoSEQ multiplex PCR, lists solely in-frame clones and lacks some. The table has under 130,000 clones, around 61% seen once. With regard to this clone: Its specificity is unknown.

This receptor was identified in a woman aged 45-59 years in good health and CMV-seronegative. The sequenced sample consisted of PBMCs.

DNA of the CDR3: TGCGCCAGCAGCCAAGCAGGTTTCGACGAGCAGTACTTC. Protein: CASSQAGFDEQYF. This chain joins TRBV4-3 and TRBJ2-7, with D hard to call. The CDR3 totals 13 residues. Germline V CDR1 and CDR2: LGHNA, YSLEER. The V end was cut by 1 base, the J end by 5 bases, with 9 bases between.